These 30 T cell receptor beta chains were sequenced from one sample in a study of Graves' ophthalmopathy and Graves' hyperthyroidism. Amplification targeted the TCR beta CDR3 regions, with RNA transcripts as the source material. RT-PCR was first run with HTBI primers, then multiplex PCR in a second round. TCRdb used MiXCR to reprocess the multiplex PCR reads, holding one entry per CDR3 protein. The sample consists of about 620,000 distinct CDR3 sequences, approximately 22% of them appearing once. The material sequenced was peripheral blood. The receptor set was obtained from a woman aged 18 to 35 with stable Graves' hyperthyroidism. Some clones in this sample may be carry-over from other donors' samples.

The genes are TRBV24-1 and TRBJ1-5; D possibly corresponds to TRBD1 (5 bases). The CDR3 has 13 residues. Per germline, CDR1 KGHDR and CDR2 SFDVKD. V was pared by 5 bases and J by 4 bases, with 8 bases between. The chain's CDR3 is CATSARTNQPQHF. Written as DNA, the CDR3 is TGTGCCACCAGTGCGAGGACAAATCAGCCCCAGCATTTT.

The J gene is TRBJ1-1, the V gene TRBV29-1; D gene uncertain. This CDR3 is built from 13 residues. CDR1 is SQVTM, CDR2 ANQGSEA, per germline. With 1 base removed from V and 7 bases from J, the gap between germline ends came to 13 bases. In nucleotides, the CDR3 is TGCAGCGTTGAAGGGATGGAGGGTGTTGAAGCTTTCTTT. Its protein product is CSVEGMEGVEAFF.

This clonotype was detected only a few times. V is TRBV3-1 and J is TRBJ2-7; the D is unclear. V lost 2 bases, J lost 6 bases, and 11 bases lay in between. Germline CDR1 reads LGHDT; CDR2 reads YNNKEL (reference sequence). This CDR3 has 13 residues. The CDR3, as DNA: TGTGCCAGCAGCCAATCCACGTCTGCCGAGCAGTACTTC. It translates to CASSQSTSAEQYF.

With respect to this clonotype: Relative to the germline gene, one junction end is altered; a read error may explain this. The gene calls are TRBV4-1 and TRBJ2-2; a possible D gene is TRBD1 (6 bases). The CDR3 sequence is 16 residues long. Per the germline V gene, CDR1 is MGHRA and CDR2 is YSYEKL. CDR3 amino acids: CASSQEGRGPTGELLF. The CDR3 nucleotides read TGCGCCAGCAGCCAAGAAGGCAGGGGACCCACCGGGGAGCTGTTGTTT.

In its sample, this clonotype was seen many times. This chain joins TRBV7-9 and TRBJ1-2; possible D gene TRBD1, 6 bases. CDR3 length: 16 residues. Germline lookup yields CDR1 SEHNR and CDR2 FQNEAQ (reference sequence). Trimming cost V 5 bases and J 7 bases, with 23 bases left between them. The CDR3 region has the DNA TGTGCCAGCAGCCGCTTTACAGGGCCGCTAATTCCTGGCTACACCTTC. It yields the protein CASSRFTGPLIPGYTF.

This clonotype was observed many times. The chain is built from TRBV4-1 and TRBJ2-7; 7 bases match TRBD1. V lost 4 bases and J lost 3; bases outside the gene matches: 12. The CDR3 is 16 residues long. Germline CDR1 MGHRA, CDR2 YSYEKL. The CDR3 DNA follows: TGCGCCAGCAGCCGACATCCCCAGGACAGGAACTACGAGCAGTACTTC. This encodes CASSRHPQDRNYEQYF.

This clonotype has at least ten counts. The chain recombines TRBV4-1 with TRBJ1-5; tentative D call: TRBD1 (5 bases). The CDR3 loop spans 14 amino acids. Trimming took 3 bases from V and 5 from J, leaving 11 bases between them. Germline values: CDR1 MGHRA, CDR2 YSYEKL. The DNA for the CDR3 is TGCGCCAGCAGCCATTTCTTGGGACATCAGCCCCAGCATTTT. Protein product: CASSHFLGHQPQHF.

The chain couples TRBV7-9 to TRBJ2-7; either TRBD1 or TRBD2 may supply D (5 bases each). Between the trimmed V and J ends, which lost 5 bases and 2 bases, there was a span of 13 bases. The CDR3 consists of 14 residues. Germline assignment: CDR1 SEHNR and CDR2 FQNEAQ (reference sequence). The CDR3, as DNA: TGTGCCAGCAGCGACGGGACCCCTACCTACGAGCAGTACTTC. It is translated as CASSDGTPTYEQYF.

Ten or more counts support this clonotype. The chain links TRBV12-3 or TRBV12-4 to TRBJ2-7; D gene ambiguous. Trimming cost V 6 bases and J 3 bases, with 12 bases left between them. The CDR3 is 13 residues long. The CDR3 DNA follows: TGTGCCAGCAGCTTGCCCCCCCACTACGAGCAGTACTTC. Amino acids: CASSLPPHYEQYF.

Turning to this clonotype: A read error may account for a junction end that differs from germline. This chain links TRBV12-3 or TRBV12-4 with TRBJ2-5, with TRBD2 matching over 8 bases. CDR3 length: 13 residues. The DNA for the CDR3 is TGTGCCAGCAGTTTAGCGGTAGCGGGGACCGAGTACTTC. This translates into CASSLAVAGTEYF.

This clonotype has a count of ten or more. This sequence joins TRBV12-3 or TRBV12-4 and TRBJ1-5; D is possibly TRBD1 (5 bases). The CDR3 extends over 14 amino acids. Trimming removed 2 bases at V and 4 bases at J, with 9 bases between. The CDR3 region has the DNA TGTGCCAGCAGTTTAAGGGGTGGGAATCAGCCCCAGCATTTT. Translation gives CASSLRGGNQPQHF.

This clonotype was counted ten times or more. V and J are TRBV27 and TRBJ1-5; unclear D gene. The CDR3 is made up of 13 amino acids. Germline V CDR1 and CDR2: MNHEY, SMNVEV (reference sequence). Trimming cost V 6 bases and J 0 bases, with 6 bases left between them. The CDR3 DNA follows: TGTGCCAGCAGCCGTAGTAGCAATCAGCCCCAGCATTTT. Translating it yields CASSRSSNQPQHF.

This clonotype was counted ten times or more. The CDR3 sequence: CASSWGDRDEQYF. In nucleotides, the CDR3 is TGTGCCAGCAGTTGGGGTGACAGGGACGAGCAGTACTTC. The J gene is TRBJ2-7, the V gene TRBV6-5; TRBD1 aligns across 7 bases. V was pared by 4 bases and J by 5 bases, with 5 bases of the junction left unmatched. The CDR3 length is 13 residues. Germline V gene lookup returns CDR1 MNHEY and CDR2 SVGAGI.

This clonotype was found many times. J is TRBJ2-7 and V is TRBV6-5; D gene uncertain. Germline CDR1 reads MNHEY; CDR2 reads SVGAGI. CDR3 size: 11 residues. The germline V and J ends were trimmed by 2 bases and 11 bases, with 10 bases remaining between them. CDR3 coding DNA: TGTGCCAGCAGTTACGGGCGAAAGGAGTACTTC. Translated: CASSYGRKEYF.

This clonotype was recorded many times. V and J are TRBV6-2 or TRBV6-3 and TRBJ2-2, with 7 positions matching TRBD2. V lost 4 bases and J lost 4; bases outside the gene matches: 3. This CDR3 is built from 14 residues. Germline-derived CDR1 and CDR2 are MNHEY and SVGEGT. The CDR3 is CASSSGTTTGELFF. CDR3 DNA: TGTGCCAGCAGTTCTGGGACTACCACCGGGGAGCTGTTTTTT.

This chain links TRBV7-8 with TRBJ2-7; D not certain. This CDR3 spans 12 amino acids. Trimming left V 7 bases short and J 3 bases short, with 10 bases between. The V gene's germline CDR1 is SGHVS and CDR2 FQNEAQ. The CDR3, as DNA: TGTGCCAGCACCCGAACCATCTACGAGCAGTACTTC. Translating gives CASTRTIYEQYF.

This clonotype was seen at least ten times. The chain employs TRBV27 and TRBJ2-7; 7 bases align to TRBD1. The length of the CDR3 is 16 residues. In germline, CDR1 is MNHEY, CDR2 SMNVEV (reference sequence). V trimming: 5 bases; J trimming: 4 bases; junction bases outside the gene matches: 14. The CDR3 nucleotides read TGTGCCAGCAGTGCCTACCCAGGGACAGAATCATACGAGCAGTACTTC. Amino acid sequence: CASSAYPGTESYEQYF.

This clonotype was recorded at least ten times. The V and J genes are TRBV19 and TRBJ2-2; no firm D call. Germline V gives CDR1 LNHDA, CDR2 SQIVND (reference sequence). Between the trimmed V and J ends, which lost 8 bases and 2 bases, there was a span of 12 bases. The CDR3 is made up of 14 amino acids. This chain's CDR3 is CASFQDTNTGELFF. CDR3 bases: TGTGCCAGTTTCCAAGACACAAACACCGGGGAGCTGTTTTTT.

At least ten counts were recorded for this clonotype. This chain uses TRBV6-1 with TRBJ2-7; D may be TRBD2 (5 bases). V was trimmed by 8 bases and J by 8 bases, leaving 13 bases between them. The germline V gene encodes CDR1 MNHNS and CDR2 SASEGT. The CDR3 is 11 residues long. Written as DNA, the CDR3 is TGTGCCAGCCTAAGGACTTGGAAGCAGTACTTC. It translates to CASLRTWKQYF.

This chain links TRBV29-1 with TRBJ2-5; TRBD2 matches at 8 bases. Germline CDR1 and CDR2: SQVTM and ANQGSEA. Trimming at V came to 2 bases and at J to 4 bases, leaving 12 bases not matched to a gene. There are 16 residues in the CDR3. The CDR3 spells CSVELAGTGNRETQYF. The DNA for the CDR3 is TGCAGCGTTGAACTAGCGGGCACGGGAAACCGAGAGACCCAGTACTTC.

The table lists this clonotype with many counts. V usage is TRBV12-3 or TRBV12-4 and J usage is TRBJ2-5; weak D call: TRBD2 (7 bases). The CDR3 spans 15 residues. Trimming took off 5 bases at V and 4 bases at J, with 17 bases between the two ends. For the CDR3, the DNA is TGTGCCAGCAGTCCGAGTTTGGGGGGGCTAGAGACCCAGTACTTC. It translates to CASSPSLGGLETQYF.

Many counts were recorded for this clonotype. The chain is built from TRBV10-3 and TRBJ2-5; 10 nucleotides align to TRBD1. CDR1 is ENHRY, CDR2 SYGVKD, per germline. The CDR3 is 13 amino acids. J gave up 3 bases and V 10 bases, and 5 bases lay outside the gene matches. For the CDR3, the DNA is TGTGCCACCGCCGGGACAGGGGAAGAGACCCAGTACTTC. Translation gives CATAGTGEETQYF.

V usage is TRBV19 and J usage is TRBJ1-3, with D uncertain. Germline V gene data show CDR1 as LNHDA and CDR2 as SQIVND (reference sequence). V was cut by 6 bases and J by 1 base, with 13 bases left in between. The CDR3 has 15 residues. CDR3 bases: TGTGCCAGTAGACTATACGGTCCTTCTGGAAACACCATATATTTT. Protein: CASRLYGPSGNTIYF.

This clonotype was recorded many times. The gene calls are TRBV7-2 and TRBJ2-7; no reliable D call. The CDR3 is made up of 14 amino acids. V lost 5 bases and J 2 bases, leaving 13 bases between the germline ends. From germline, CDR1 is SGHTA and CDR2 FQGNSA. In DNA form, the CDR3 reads TGTGCCAGCAGCCCCTCCCTTACCACCTACGAGCAGTACTTC. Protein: CASSPSLTTYEQYF.

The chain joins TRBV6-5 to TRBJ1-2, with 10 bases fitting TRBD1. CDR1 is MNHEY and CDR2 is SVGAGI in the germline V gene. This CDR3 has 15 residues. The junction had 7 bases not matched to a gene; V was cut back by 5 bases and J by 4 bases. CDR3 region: CASSTRQGAGYGYTF. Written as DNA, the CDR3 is TGTGCCAGCAGTACGCGACAGGGGGCGGGCTATGGCTACACCTTC.

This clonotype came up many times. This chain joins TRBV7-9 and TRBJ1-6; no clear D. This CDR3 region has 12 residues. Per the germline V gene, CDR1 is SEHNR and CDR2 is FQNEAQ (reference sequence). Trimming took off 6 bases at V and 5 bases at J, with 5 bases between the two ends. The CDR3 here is CASRQDNSPLHF. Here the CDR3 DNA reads TGTGCCAGCAGACAAGATAATTCACCCCTCCACTTT.

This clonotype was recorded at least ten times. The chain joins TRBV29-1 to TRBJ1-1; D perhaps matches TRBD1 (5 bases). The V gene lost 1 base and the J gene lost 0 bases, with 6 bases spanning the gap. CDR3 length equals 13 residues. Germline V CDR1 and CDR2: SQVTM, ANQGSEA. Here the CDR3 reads CSVEVGVNTEAFF. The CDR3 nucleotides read TGCAGCGTTGAAGTAGGGGTGAACACTGAAGCTTTCTTT.

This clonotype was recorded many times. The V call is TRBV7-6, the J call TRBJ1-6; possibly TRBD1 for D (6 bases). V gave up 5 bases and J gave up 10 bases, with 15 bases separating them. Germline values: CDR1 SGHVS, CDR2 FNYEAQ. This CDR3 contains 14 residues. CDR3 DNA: TGTGCCAGCAGCACAACAGGGTTGGGGTCACCCCTCCACTTT. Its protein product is CASSTTGLGSPLHF. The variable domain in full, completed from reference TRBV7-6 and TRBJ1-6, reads GAGVSQSPRYKVTKRGQDVALRCDPISGHVSLYWYRQALGQGPEFLTYFNYEAQQDKSGLPNDRFSAERPEGSISTLTIQRTEQRDSAMYRCASSTTGLGSPLHFGNGTRLTVT.

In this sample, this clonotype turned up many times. The CDR3 region has the DNA TGTGCCAGCTTAGACGGGACCTACGAGCAGTACTTC. As protein: CASLDGTYEQYF. The chain combines TRBV6-1 with TRBJ2-7, with D maybe TRBD2 (5 bases). V was pared by 8 bases and J by 2 bases, with 10 bases between. The CDR3 consists of 12 residues. Germline V gene data show CDR1 as MNHNS and CDR2 as SASEGT.

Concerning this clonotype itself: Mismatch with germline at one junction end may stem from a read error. CDR3 coding DNA: TGTGTCAGCAGCCAAGTAGCGGGGGGGCTTGGGACCCAGTACTTC. Residues: CVSSQVAGGLGTQYF. The chain carries TRBV6-1 and TRBJ2-5, with 11 bases fitting TRBD2. The CDR3 extends over 15 amino acids. CDR1 is MNHNS and CDR2 is SASEGT in the germline V gene.